Many counts were recorded for the clone carrying this T cell receptor beta chain. The antigen is not known. The CDR3 covers 16 residues. Trimming took 1 base from V and 4 from J; bases not matched to a gene: 6. CDR1 is MGHRA and CDR2 is YSYEKL in the germline V gene. This entry comes from a study of post-analysis software for immune sequencing data. On the study more broadly: Relapsing-remitting, secondary progressive and progressive-relapsing multiple sclerosis were all included among the disease courses. Points from the study as a whole: Elevated frequency relative to controls characterized roughly 5 TRBV segments in patients, TRBV5-6, TRBV5-1 and TRBV20-1 among them. F-measure co-clustering was strong for batch-matched samples. When compared against controls, multiple sclerosis patients showed significantly lower normalized Chao1 diversity.

Included in the TCR beta cDNA libraries were unique molecular identifiers. TCRdb reprocessed the PCR reads via MiXCR and lists one record per CDR3 protein. Here the sample spans roughly 180,000 distinct CDR3 sequences, around 28% being singletons. The chain is built from TRBV4-1 and TRBJ2-1, with 8 bases aligning to TRBD2. What was sequenced was blood. This TCR came from a girl aged 10 to 17 with multiple sclerosis. The DNA of the CDR3 is TGCGCCAGCAGCCAAGTCCCGGCGGGAGGTTACAATGAGCAGTTCTTC. Its translation: CASSQVPAGGYNEQFF.